These 8 T cell receptor beta chains were sequenced from one sample in a study of blood T cell repertoires in COVID-19. Assay used: immunoSEQ multiplex PCR; TCRdb lists only in-frame clones, some missing. The sample yields 130,000 to 150,000 clones, 75% to 85% seen once. Sequencing was carried out using peripheral blood. These receptors were collected from a man between 60 and 70 years old with active or convalescent COVID-19.

The J gene is TRBJ2-3, the V gene TRBV2; TRBD2 might be the D (5 bases). The CDR3 is 16 residues long. Trimming left V 1 base short and J 0 bases short, with 11 bases between. Germline values: CDR1 SNHLY, CDR2 FYNNEI. The CDR3 here is CASSEGPAASTDTQYF. In nucleotides, the CDR3 is TGTGCCAGCAGTGAAGGGCCAGCGGCTAGCACAGATACGCAGTATTTT.

V and J are TRBV6-2 or TRBV6-3 and TRBJ2-3, with a tentative D call TRBD2 (6 bases). V lost 4 bases and J lost 10, with 15 bases in between. The germline V gene encodes CDR1 MNHEY and CDR2 SVGEGT. This CDR3 has 13 amino acids. CDR3 amino acids: CASSFVGGNAQYF. CDR3 in DNA: TGTGCCAGCAGTTTTGTCGGCGGGAACGCGCAGTATTTT.

This clone turned up a few times. CDR3 sequence (DNA): TGTGCCAGCAGCCCGCCTCCAGGAGCGGCAAGCTCCTACGAGCAGTACTTC. Encoded protein: CASSPPPGAASSYEQYF. V and J are TRBV5-4 and TRBJ2-7; D is perhaps TRBD2 (5 bases). Trimming shortened V by 4 bases and J by 0 bases, and 20 bases separated the two germline ends. Per the germline V gene, CDR1 is SGHNT and CDR2 is YYREEE (reference sequence). CDR3 length: 17 residues.

The gene calls are TRBV6-6 and TRBJ2-7; D is uncertain. Germline V gene sequence: CDR1 MNHNY, CDR2 SVGAGI (reference sequence). The CDR3 has 13 amino acids. V shed 1 base and J shed 6 bases, with 10 bases lying between them. In DNA, the CDR3 is TGTGCCAGCAGTTACTTTTTGGCATTCGAGCAGTACTTC. Translated: CASSYFLAFEQYF.

The J gene is TRBJ2-2, the V gene TRBV5-8; the match to TRBD2 covers 8 bases. The CDR3 loop spans 15 amino acids. CDR1 is SGHTS, CDR2 YDEGEE, per germline. The V and J ends lost 0 bases and 6 bases, in that order; junction bases with no gene match: 4. The DNA for the CDR3 is TGTGCCAGCAGCTTGGTATTACTAGCGGCCGGGGAGCTGTTTTTT. Amino acid sequence: CASSLVLLAAGELFF. Full variable domain (remainder filled in from reference TRBV5-8 and TRBJ2-2): EAGVTQSPTHLIKTRGQQATLRCSPISGHTSVYWYQQALGLGLQFLLWYDEGEERNRGNFPPRFSGRQFPNYSSELNVNALELEDSALYLCASSLVLLAAGELFFGEGSRLTVL.

In this sample, this clone turned up once. The J gene is TRBJ2-7, the V gene TRBV7-2, with 8 nucleotides matching TRBD1. The V gene end was trimmed by 3 bases and the J gene end by 1 base; junction bases not matched to a gene: 2. CDR3 length: 14 amino acids. In germline, CDR1 is SGHTA, CDR2 FQGNSA. The CDR3 region is CASSLDRASYEQYF. The CDR3 DNA follows: TGTGCCAGCAGCTTGGACAGGGCTTCCTACGAGCAGTACTTC.

In this sample, this clone turned up a few times. CDR3: CASSKKRGSSYNEQFF. CDR3 bases: TGTGCCAGTAGTAAAAAGCGGGGGAGCTCCTACAATGAGCAGTTCTTC. The chain carries TRBV19 and TRBJ2-1, with 8 bases fitting TRBD2. J lost 0 bases, V lost 4 bases, and 5 bases had no gene match. The CDR3 has 16 residues. CDR1 and CDR2 (germline): LNHDA, SQIVND (reference sequence).

The rearrangement uses TRBV7-2 and TRBJ2-3; no clear D. V lost 4 bases and J lost 6, with 8 bases in between. The CDR3 sequence is 12 residues long. Germline V lookup: CDR1 SGHTA, CDR2 FQGNSA. CDR3 in DNA: TGTGCCAGCAGCTCCGCTCGGGATACGCAGTATTTT. Its protein is CASSSARDTQYF. The full variable domain, in which reference TRBV7-2 and TRBJ2-3 provide the parts outside the CDR3, is GAGVSQSPSNKVTEKGKDVELRCDPISGHTALYWYRQSLGQGLEFLIYFQGNSAPDKSGLPSDRFSAERTGGSVSTLTIQRTQQEDSAVYLCASSSARDTQYFGPGTRLTVL.